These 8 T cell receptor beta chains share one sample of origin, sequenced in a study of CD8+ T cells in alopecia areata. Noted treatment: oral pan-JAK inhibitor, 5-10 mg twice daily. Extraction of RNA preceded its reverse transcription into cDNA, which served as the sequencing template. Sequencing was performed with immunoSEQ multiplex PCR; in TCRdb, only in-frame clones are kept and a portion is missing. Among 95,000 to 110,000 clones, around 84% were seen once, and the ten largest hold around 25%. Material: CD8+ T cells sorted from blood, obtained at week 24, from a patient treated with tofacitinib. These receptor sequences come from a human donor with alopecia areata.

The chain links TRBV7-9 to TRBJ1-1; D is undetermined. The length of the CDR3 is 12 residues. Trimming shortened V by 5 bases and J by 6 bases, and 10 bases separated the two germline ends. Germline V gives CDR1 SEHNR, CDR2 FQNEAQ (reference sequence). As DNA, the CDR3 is TGTGCCAGCAGCCCGACCGACGCTGAAGCTTTCTTT. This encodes CASSPTDAEAFF.

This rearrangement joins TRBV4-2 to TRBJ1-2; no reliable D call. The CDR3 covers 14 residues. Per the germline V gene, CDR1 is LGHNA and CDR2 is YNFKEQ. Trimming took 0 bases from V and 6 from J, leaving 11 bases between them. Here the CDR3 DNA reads TGTGCCAGCAGCCAAGAGTGGAACAGAGATGGCTACACCTTC. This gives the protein CASSQEWNRDGYTF.

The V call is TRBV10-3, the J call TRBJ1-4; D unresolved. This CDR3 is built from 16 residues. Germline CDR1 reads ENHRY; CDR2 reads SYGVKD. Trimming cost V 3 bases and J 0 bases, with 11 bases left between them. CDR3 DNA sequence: TGTGCCATCAGTGAAATGGACGGGTCAACTAATGAAAAACTGTTTTTT. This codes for CAISEMDGSTNEKLFF.

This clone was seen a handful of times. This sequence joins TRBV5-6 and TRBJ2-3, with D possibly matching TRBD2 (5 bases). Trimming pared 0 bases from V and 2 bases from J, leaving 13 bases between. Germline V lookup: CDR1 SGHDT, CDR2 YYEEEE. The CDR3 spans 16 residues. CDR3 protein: CASSLAALAPTDTQYF. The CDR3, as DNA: TGTGCCAGCAGCTTGGCCGCCCTAGCCCCCACAGATACGCAGTATTTT.

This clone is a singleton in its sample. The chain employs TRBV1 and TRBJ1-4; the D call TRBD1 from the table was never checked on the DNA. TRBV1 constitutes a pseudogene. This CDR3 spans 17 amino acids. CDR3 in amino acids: CTSRPNTLRDREKKLFF. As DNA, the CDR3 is TGCACCAGCAGACCTAACACTCTCCGGGACAGGGAGAAAAAACTGTTTTTT.

The CDR3 nucleotides are TGTGCCAGCAGCTTTTCCACAGATACGCAGTATTTT. It codes for CASSFSTDTQYF. The chain carries TRBV13 and TRBJ2-3; D call uncertain. Germline V gene lookup returns CDR1 PRHDT and CDR2 FYEKMQ (reference sequence). Trimming removed 3 bases from V and 2 bases from J, with 3 bases in between. CDR3 length: 12 residues.

The CDR3 reads CASSLVSLTYEQYF. For the CDR3, the DNA is TGTGCCAGCAGCTTAGTTAGCCTAACCTACGAGCAGTACTTC. This chain connects TRBV7-9 to TRBJ2-7; no firm D call. The V gene lost 1 base and the J gene lost 2 bases, with 9 bases spanning the gap. The CDR3 has 14 amino acids. Germline V lookup: CDR1 SEHNR, CDR2 FQNEAQ (reference sequence).

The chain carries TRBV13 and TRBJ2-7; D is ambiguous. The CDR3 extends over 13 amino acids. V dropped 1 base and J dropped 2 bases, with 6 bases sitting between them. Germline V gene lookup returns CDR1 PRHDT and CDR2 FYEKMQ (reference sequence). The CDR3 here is CASSLEGAYEQYF. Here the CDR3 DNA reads TGTGCCAGCAGCTTAGAAGGAGCCTACGAGCAGTACTTC.